Listed below are T cell receptor beta chains from one sample, sequenced in a study of T cell responses to AZD1222 COVID-19 vaccine. Here immunoSEQ multiplex PCR was the method, and the copy in TCRdb shows in-frame clones only, minus some. Found here are over 95,000 clones, about nine tenths of them singletons; the top ten hold about a sixth. Here the sequenced sample was peripheral blood, taken 28 days after the second AZD1222 dose. These receptors were taken from an adult who received the AZD1222 COVID-19 vaccine. Each CDR3 is given with its conserved first and last residue. D genes are given only for firm matches. Where a row states a size, it is once, few, many or the class of an expanded clone; other rows omit it.

v_gene	j_gene	d_gene	abundance	CDR3aa	CDR3nt
TRBV28	TRBJ2-7	TRBD2	-	CASRRRDGRYEQYF	TGTGCCAGCCGCCGAAGAGACGGGAGGTACGAGCAGTACTTC
TRBV5-1	TRBJ2-1	TRBD2	-	CASSPQGLAAYNEQFF	TGCGCCAGCAGTCCCCAGGGACTAGCGGCTTACAATGAGCAGTTCTTC
TRBV28	TRBJ1-2	-	-	CASSLYSAGYGYTF	TGTGCCAGCAGTTTATACAGTGCGGGCTATGGCTACACCTTC
TRBV7-9	TRBJ2-3	-	-	CAGFSGKTSTDTQYF	TGTGCCGGCTTCTCGGGGAAGACTAGCACAGATACGCAGTATTTT
TRBV9	TRBJ1-2	-	-	CASSVAPEGPVSHGYTF	TGTGCCAGCAGCGTAGCTCCCGAAGGGCCCGTAAGCCATGGCTACACCTTC
TRBV3-1/TRBV3-2	TRBJ2-2	-	few	CASSYTGTPGELFF	TGTGCCAGCAGCTATACCGGGACTCCCGGGGAGCTGTTTTTT
TRBV28	TRBJ1-2	-	-	CASRSGDNYGYTF	TGTGCCAGCAGATCAGGGGATAACTATGGCTACACCTTC
TRBV24-1	TRBJ1-2	-	-	CATSDWDTSGYTF	TGTGCCACCAGTGATTGGGACACCTCGGGCTACACCTTC
TRBV27	TRBJ1-6	-	-	CASRQWGQISSPLHF	TGTGCCAGCAGGCAGTGGGGACAAATAAGTTCACCCCTCCACTTT
TRBV10-1	TRBJ2-4	TRBD1	-	CASSAVRGHGIQYF	TGCGCCAGCAGTGCGGTCAGGGGGCATGGCATTCAGTACTTC
TRBV10-3	TRBJ1-1	TRBD1	-	CAISEVGTGNTEAFF	TGTGCCATCAGTGAGGTTGGGACAGGGAACACTGAAGCTTTCTTT
TRBV6-1	TRBJ1-5	-	-	CASSEVRSQPQHF	TGTGCCAGCAGTGAAGTGCGGAGCCAGCCCCAGCATTTT
TRBV11-3	TRBJ2-1	TRBD1	once	CASAGGEYNEQFF	TGTGCCAGCGCAGGGGGCGAGTACAATGAGCAGTTCTTC
TRBV28	TRBJ1-3	-	-	CASSSLGLLSGNTIYF	TGTGCCAGCAGCTCCCTGGGCTTACTCTCTGGAAACACCATATATTTT
TRBV5-6	TRBJ2-1	-	-	CASSFLSGRLYPIDEQFF	TGTGCCAGCAGCTTTCTCAGCGGGCGATTATACCCTATAGATGAGCAGTTCTTC
TRBV3-1/TRBV3-2	TRBJ2-5	-	-	CASSQETQYF	TGTGCCAGCAGCCAAGAGACCCAGTACTTC
TRBV5-8	TRBJ2-1	-	-	CASDGEQFF	TGTGCCTCGGACGGGGAGCAGTTCTTC
TRBV10-1	TRBJ2-1	TRBD2	-	CASSGIRGTSGNYRSYNEQFF	TGCGCCAGCAGTGGTATCCGAGGGACTAGCGGGAATTACCGCTCCTACAATGAGCAGTTCTTC
TRBV21-1	TRBJ1-5	-	-	CASSQGRAGNQPQHF	TGTGCCAGCAGCCAGGGGAGGGCTGGTAATCAGCCCCAGCATTTT
TRBV9	TRBJ2-1	-	-	CASSLRRATPLHEQFF	TGTGCCAGCAGCTTACGTCGGGCGACTCCCCTCCATGAGCAGTTCTTC
TRBV6-5	TRBJ2-7	TRBD2	-	CASGTWGGNMAEQYF	TGTGCCAGCGGCACATGGGGGGGTAATATGGCCGAGCAGTACTTC
TRBV9	TRBJ2-2	TRBD2	-	CASSVLASGSIAGELFF	TGTGCCAGCAGCGTCCTAGCTAGCGGGTCAATAGCCGGGGAGCTGTTTTTT
TRBV19	TRBJ1-2	TRBD1	-	CASTRQGNYGYTF	TGTGCCAGTACGAGACAGGGGAACTATGGCTACACCTTC
TRBV6-2/TRBV6-3	TRBJ2-6	-	-	CASRPIDTTNSNVLTF	TGTGCCAGCAGGCCTATCGATACCACAAACAGCAACGTCCTGACTTTC
TRBV19	TRBJ1-2	TRBD1	once	CASSIDRGYYGYTF	TGTGCCAGTAGTATTGACAGGGGCTACTATGGCTACACCTTC
TRBV29-1	TRBJ2-2	TRBD2	-	CSVEGLAGGTGELFF	TGCAGCGTTGAAGGACTAGCGGGAGGAACCGGGGAGCTGTTTTTT
TRBV5-6	TRBJ1-1	-	-	CASSLDMVNTEAFF	TGTGCCAGCAGCTTGGATATGGTGAACACTGAAGCTTTCTTT
TRBV6-5	TRBJ2-7	-	once	CASTNRQGGFGEQYF	TGTGCCAGCACCAACAGGCAGGGGGGCTTTGGCGAGCAGTACTTC
TRBV11-1	TRBJ2-5	-	-	CASSRRVSVSSETQYF	TGTGCCAGCAGCAGGCGGGTATCCGTGTCCTCGGAGACCCAGTACTTC
TRBV2	TRBJ2-1	TRBD2	-	CASRSIAGGYNEQFF	TGTGCCAGCAGAAGTATAGCGGGAGGCTACAATGAGCAGTTCTTC
TRBV19	TRBJ1-2	TRBD1	-	CASRPVDRGLRGYTF	TGTGCCAGTAGGCCCGTTGACAGGGGGCTTCGAGGCTACACCTTC
TRBV5-1	TRBJ2-7	-	-	CASSPLQRYEQYF	TGCGCCAGCAGCCCGTTACAGAGATACGAGCAGTACTTC
TRBV6-1	TRBJ1-4	-	-	CASSEPAREGEKLFF	TGTGCCAGCAGTGAACCAGCGCGGGAAGGTGAAAAACTGTTTTTT
TRBV6-5	TRBJ2-5	-	-	CATRRGPQETQYF	TGTGCCACGCGCAGGGGACCCCAAGAGACCCAGTACTTC
TRBV4-1	TRBJ1-4	-	-	CASSFIRGEKLFF	TGCGCCAGCAGCTTTATACGTGGGGAAAAACTGTTTTTT
TRBV29-1	TRBJ1-6	-	-	CSVSLGQDGRSPLHF	TGCAGCGTCTCCCTAGGGCAGGACGGTCGGTCACCCCTCCACTTT
TRBV2	TRBJ2-2	-	-	CASSLRTLNTGELFF	TGTGCCAGCAGTTTGAGGACTCTGAACACCGGGGAGCTGTTTTTT
TRBV19	TRBJ1-5	-	-	CASSILRANQPQHF	TGTGCCAGTAGTATACTTCGAGCCAATCAGCCCCAGCATTTT
TRBV7-6	TRBJ1-2	TRBD1	once	CASSLQGIGYTF	TGTGCCAGCAGCCTACAGGGGATCGGCTACACCTTC
TRBV6-5	TRBJ1-2	-	few	CASSSDRTNGYTF	TGTGCCAGCAGTTCTGACAGGACGAACGGCTACACCTTC
TRBV6-5	TRBJ1-1	-	-	CASSYSLGSNTEAFF	TGTGCCAGCAGTTACTCTCTCGGGTCGAACACTGAAGCTTTCTTT
TRBV10-1	TRBJ1-2	-	-	CASSETVNYGYTF	TGCGCCAGCAGTGAGACGGTTAACTATGGCTACACCTTC
TRBV7-8	TRBJ2-5	TRBD1	-	CASTEDRGETQYF	TGTGCCAGCACCGAGGACAGGGGGGAGACCCAGTACTTC
TRBV19	TRBJ2-1	-	-	CASSFDRSSYNEQFF	TGTGCCAGTAGCTTTGACAGGTCTTCCTACAATGAGCAGTTCTTC
TRBV30	TRBJ2-7	-	-	CAWSSLDRYEQYF	TGTGCCTGGAGTTCCCTCGACCGGTACGAGCAGTACTTC
TRBV28	TRBJ1-1	TRBD1	-	CASSTQTGGTEAFF	TGTGCCAGCAGCACCCAGACAGGGGGAACTGAAGCTTTCTTT